This TCR beta chain was recovered during a study of blood T cell repertoires in COVID-19. This table comes from immunoSEQ multiplex PCR, and its TCRdb copy is limited to in-frame clones, with some not included. The sample has 150,000 to 200,000 clones, approximately 78% seen once; the top ten hold roughly 17%. V was pared by 7 bases and J by 7 bases, with 12 bases between. This CDR3 is 12 amino acids long. Germline assignment: CDR1 SGHRS and CDR2 YFSETQ. Participant reports of clinical history set cohort assignment. The TCR comes from a woman aged 50 to 65 who had recovered from COVID-19. The chain is built from TRBV5-1 and TRBJ2-1; perhaps TRBD2 as D (5 bases). The specimen sequenced was PBMCs or T cells enriched from blood (not recorded which). DNA of the CDR3: TGCGCCAGCGGGAGAACGGGGAATGAGCAGTTCTTC. This codes for CASGRTGNEQFF.